Shown below are 11 T cell receptor beta chains from a single sample sequenced in a study of Ad26.COV2.S vaccination and SARS-CoV-2 variants. Profiled with immunoSEQ multiplex PCR; TCRdb holds only in-frame clones, not every one. The data show a few hundred thousand clones, approximately 89% seen once. As for treatment: around 19 received Ad26.COV2.S at low or high dose, single or two shots; 5 received placebo; per-sample allocation not given. Samples were taken on day 63 after the first vaccine or placebo injection. The source material was peripheral blood, sampled in a trial of Ad26.COV2.S vaccine versus placebo. These receptors all come from a person aged 18-60 years who received the Ad26.COV2.S COVID-19 vaccine or a placebo.

The J gene is TRBJ1-6, the V gene TRBV9, with D perhaps TRBD1 (6 bases). CDR3 size: 16 residues. Germline assignment: CDR1 SGDLS and CDR2 YYNGEE. The V end lost 2 bases, the J end lost 7 bases, and 16 bases lay between the germline ends. As DNA, the CDR3 is TGTGCCAGCAGCGTGAACCCGGACAGCGAGAATTCACCCCTCCACTTT. Encoded protein: CASSVNPDSENSPLHF.

The chain is built from TRBV5-4 and TRBJ2-7, with TRBD1 matching 8 bases. Looked up from germline, CDR1 is SGHNT and CDR2 is YYREEE (reference sequence). CDR3 size: 13 residues. V trimming: 2 bases; J trimming: 6 bases; junction bases outside the gene matches: 4. The CDR3: CASSFDRGGEQYF. The DNA of the CDR3 is TGTGCCAGCAGCTTCGACAGGGGAGGCGAGCAGTACTTC.

The rearrangement joins TRBV11-3 to TRBJ1-2; tentatively, D is TRBD1 (6 bases). Germline CDR1 is SGHNT and CDR2 is YENEEA. This CDR3 has 15 residues. V was shortened by 5 bases and J by 4 bases, with 17 bases between the two germline ends. CDR3 amino acids: CASSPKGPGAYGYTF. The CDR3 coding sequence is TGTGCCAGCAGCCCCAAGGGTCCAGGGGCCTATGGCTACACCTTC.

The chain couples TRBV7-9 to TRBJ2-1; possibly TRBD1 for D (6 bases). Germline V gives CDR1 SEHNR, CDR2 FQNEAQ (reference sequence). V was shortened by 6 bases and J by 4 bases, with 16 bases between the two germline ends. The CDR3 covers 15 residues. Here the CDR3 reads CASSPRDTQYNEQFF. In DNA form, the CDR3 reads TGTGCCAGCAGTCCCAGGGACACACAATACAATGAGCAGTTCTTC. Drawing the rest from reference TRBV7-9 and TRBJ2-1, the complete variable domain is DTGVSQNPRHKITKRGQNVTFRCDPISEHNRLYWYRQTLGQGPEFLTYFQNEAQLEKSRLLSDRFSAERPKGSFSTLEIQRTEQGDSAMYLCASSPRDTQYNEQFFGPGTRLTVL.

The chain recombines TRBV6-5 with TRBJ1-5, with D uncertain. Trimming removed 7 bases from V and 4 bases from J, with 14 bases in between. Looked up from germline, CDR1 is MNHEY and CDR2 is SVGAGI. The CDR3 is made up of 14 amino acids. CDR3 sequence: CASTLPGNNQPQHF. Here the CDR3 DNA reads TGTGCCAGCACCCTACCGGGGAATAATCAGCCCCAGCATTTT.

This sequence joins TRBV5-1 and TRBJ1-1, with D possibly matching TRBD1 (5 bases). Germline V gene data show CDR1 as SGHRS and CDR2 as YFSETQ. The length of the CDR3 is 15 residues. V was clipped by 5 bases and J by 5 bases, with 19 bases between them. The CDR3 protein is CASRAGGTGWTEAFF. The CDR3 DNA follows: TGCGCCAGCAGGGCCGGTGGGACGGGATGGACTGAAGCTTTCTTT.

This chain joins TRBV3-1 (or the pseudogene TRBV3-2) and TRBJ2-5; tentatively, D is TRBD2 (5 bases). Trimming cost V 0 bases and J 4 bases, with 18 bases left between them. Germline V lookup: CDR1 LGHDT, CDR2 YNNKEL (reference sequence). This CDR3 is built from 17 residues. The CDR3: CASSQDLEGVASETQYF. Written as DNA, the CDR3 is TGTGCCAGCAGCCAAGATCTCGAGGGAGTAGCTTCAGAGACCCAGTACTTC.

The chain uses TRBV27 and TRBJ1-5, with 7 bases identical to TRBD1. The V and J ends lost 5 bases and 3 bases, in that order; junction bases with no gene match: 10. The CDR3 extends over 16 amino acids. CDR1 and CDR2 from the germline V gene are MNHEY and SMNVEV (reference sequence). CDR3 sequence: CASSPKGQNLNQPQHF. CDR3 DNA: TGTGCCAGCAGTCCGAAGGGACAGAACCTCAATCAGCCCCAGCATTTT.

This sequence joins TRBV7-9 and TRBJ2-7; possible D gene TRBD2, 5 bases. Deletions cut 5 bases from V and 0 bases from J, with 17 bases between. This CDR3 is 16 amino acids long. The germline CDR1 and CDR2 sequences are SEHNR and FQNEAQ (reference sequence). The CDR3 coding sequence is TGTGCCAGCAGCCGAATGTCCGGACTGGGCTCCTACGAGCAGTACTTC. This encodes CASSRMSGLGSYEQYF.

This chain uses TRBV7-2 with TRBJ1-6; possible D gene TRBD1, 6 bases. Trimming removed 4 bases at V and 7 bases at J, with 14 bases between. Germline V gene data show CDR1 as SGHTA and CDR2 as FQGNSA. This CDR3 is 15 amino acids long. The CDR3 region has the DNA TGTGCCAGCAGCTCGCTGGGGGGCTTGAATTCACCCCTCCACTTT. Translation: CASSSLGGLNSPLHF.

CDR3 loop: CASSPPGLAGTDTQYF. In nucleotides, the CDR3 is TGTGCCAGCAGCCCGCCGGGACTAGCGGGGACAGATACGCAGTATTTT. This chain connects TRBV7-9 to TRBJ2-3, with TRBD2 matching over 13 bases. The CDR3 has 16 residues. The V gene end was trimmed by 5 bases and the J gene end by 3 bases; junction bases not matched to a gene: 5. Germline lookup yields CDR1 SEHNR and CDR2 FQNEAQ (reference sequence).